These 28 T cell receptor beta chains originate from one sample sequenced in a study of cytomegalovirus exposure and HLA in healthy donors. Amplification used 60 Vbeta primers and 13 Jbeta primers. TCRdb's table, derived via immunoSEQ multiplex PCR, lists solely in-frame clones and lacks some. The data hold roughly 150,000 clones, with 83% observed a single time. Sequences were obtained from PBMCs. The source of these receptors is a man aged 50 to 59 in good health and CMV-seropositive.

This rearrangement joins TRBV28 to TRBJ1-1; D is unclear. V was clipped by 4 bases and J by 0 bases, with 12 bases between them. Germline CDR1 and CDR2: MDHEN and SYDVKM. This CDR3 has 15 residues. The CDR3 spells CASSSPTHMNTEAFF. CDR3 in DNA: TGTGCCAGCAGTTCACCGACACATATGAACACTGAAGCTTTCTTT.

This chain links TRBV27 with TRBJ2-3; a weak D match, TRBD2 (7 bases). Trimming left V 5 bases short and J 14 bases short, with 23 bases between. The CDR3 has 14 amino acids. CDR1 is MNHEY and CDR2 is SMNVEV in the germline V gene (reference sequence). The CDR3 DNA reads TGTGCCAGCAGTCCTCCTCCCAACGGGGGGCGGTCGTATTTT. Its protein is CASSPPPNGGRSYF.

This chain uses TRBV7-9 with TRBJ2-5; D gene uncertain. The CDR3 is 14 residues long. From germline, CDR1 is SEHNR and CDR2 FQNEAQ (reference sequence). Trimming took off 2 bases at V and 0 bases at J, with 7 bases between the two ends. The CDR3 coding sequence is TGTGCCAGCAGCTTACGTAGAGACCAAGAGACCCAGTACTTC. Its translation is CASSLRRDQETQYF.

The rearrangement links TRBV10-1 to TRBJ1-6; 7 bases match TRBD1. This CDR3 spans 16 amino acids. Trimming at V came to 0 bases and at J to 7 bases, leaving 6 bases not matched to a gene. Germline V gene data show CDR1 as WNHNN and CDR2 as SYGVQD (reference sequence). CDR3 in amino acids: CASSESTAGGNSPLHF. The CDR3 bases are TGCGCCAGCAGTGAGTCGACTGCAGGGGGAAATTCACCCCTCCACTTT.

The gene calls are TRBV10-3 and TRBJ2-7; 9 bases match TRBD1. Germline loops: CDR1 ENHRY, CDR2 SYGVKD. V dropped 4 bases and J dropped 6; count of bases not matched to a gene: 4. This CDR3 is built from 13 residues. This chain's CDR3 is CAISAGQGGEQYF. As DNA, the CDR3 is TGTGCCATCAGTGCGGGACAGGGAGGCGAGCAGTACTTC.

The rearrangement uses TRBV10-1 and TRBJ2-7, with unresolved D. This CDR3 has 14 residues. V lost 0 bases to trimming and J lost 2 bases, with 8 bases between them. The germline V gene has CDR1 WNHNN and CDR2 SYGVQD (reference sequence). DNA of the CDR3: TGCGCCAGCAGTGAGTCGTTACGGGCCTACGAGCAGTACTTC. Its translation is CASSESLRAYEQYF.

The chain couples TRBV6-6 to TRBJ2-5; 9 bases are a match to TRBD1. The DNA matches TRBJ2-7 better at its end, which makes the J call doubtful. The CDR3 has 14 amino acids. The V gene's germline CDR1 is MNHNY and CDR2 SVGAGI (reference sequence). CDR3 in amino acids: CASRFGTGRYEQYF. DNA for the CDR3: TGTGCCAGCAGGTTCGGGACAGGGCGGTACGAGCAGTACTTC.

This chain joins TRBV28 and TRBJ2-1; TRBD2 agrees at 9 bases. The V segment lost 3 bases and the J segment 8 bases; nucleotides outside the gene matches: 5. The CDR3 covers 14 residues. CDR1 and CDR2 (germline): MDHEN, SYDVKM. CDR3 in DNA: TGTGCCAGCAGTTTTCAGCGGGAGGACTATGAGCAGTTCTTC. This encodes CASSFQREDYEQFF.

The V call is TRBV6-5, the J call TRBJ1-1, with a possible D match to TRBD1 (6 bases). Germline-derived CDR1 and CDR2 are MNHEY and SVGAGI. V was trimmed by 7 bases and J by 7 bases, leaving 13 bases between them. The CDR3 consists of 12 residues. In DNA, the CDR3 is TGTGCCAGCACCAGAGGACAGTATGAAGCTTTCTTT. It yields the protein CASTRGQYEAFF.

This rearrangement joins TRBV5-6 to TRBJ2-3, with TRBD1 matching over 9 bases. The junction had 8 bases not matched to a gene; V was cut back by 4 bases and J by 2 bases. Germline V gives CDR1 SGHDT, CDR2 YYEEEE. CDR3 length: 16 residues. The CDR3: CASSRQGVRLTDTQYF. The CDR3 DNA follows: TGTGCCAGCAGCAGACAGGGGGTGCGCCTCACAGATACGCAGTATTTT.

The chain links TRBV18 to TRBJ1-5; 7 bases fit TRBD1. CDR1 is KGHSH, CDR2 LQKENI, per germline. The CDR3 is 15 residues long. V trimming: 3 bases; J trimming: 9 bases; junction bases outside the gene matches: 11. The CDR3 DNA reads as TGTGCCAGCTCACCGAAACAGGGGCTAACGGGGCCCCAGCATTTT. This translates into CASSPKQGLTGPQHF.

The sample holds one count of this clone. V and J are TRBV7-3 and TRBJ2-3, with TRBD2 matching over 8 bases. Per germline, CDR1 SGHTA and CDR2 FQGTGA. The length of the CDR3 is 16 residues. J lost 2 bases, V lost 1 base, and 5 bases had no gene match. The CDR3 DNA follows: TGTGCCAGCAGCTTAAACGGGGGGGCGAACACAGATACGCAGTATTTT. It is translated as CASSLNGGANTDTQYF.

This chain joins TRBV13 and TRBJ2-2; 8 bases agree with TRBD2. This CDR3 has 16 residues. V gave up 5 bases and J gave up 1 base; unmatched junction bases: 6. The germline gives CDR1 PRHDT, CDR2 FYEKMQ (reference sequence). The CDR3 DNA reads TGTGCCAGCAGCCAAGTACTAGCGGAGAACACCGGGGAGCTGTTTTTT. Residues: CASSQVLAENTGELFF. The full variable domain, in which reference TRBV13 and TRBJ2-2 provide the parts outside the CDR3, is AAGVIQSPRHLIKEKRETATLKCYPIPRHDTVYWYQQGPGQDPQFLISFYEKMQSDKGSIPDRFSAQQFSDYHSELNMSSLELGDSALYFCASSQVLAENTGELFFGEGSRLTVL.

The chain recombines TRBV29-1 with TRBJ1-5; TRBD1 matches at 7 bases. The CDR3 has 13 amino acids. V lost 6 bases, J lost 3 bases, and 5 bases stayed unmatched. Per germline, CDR1 SQVTM and CDR2 ANQGSEA. CDR3 loop: CSVQTGTNQPQHF. CDR3 nucleotides: TGCAGCGTCCAGACAGGGACCAATCAGCCCCAGCATTTT.

The chain has TRBV7-9 and TRBJ1-1; D remains ambiguous. Germline CDR1 and CDR2: SEHNR and FQNEAQ (reference sequence). Trimming shortened V by 4 bases and J by 1 base, and 13 bases separated the two germline ends. The length of the CDR3 is 15 residues. CDR3: CASSSWTFQNTEAFF. The CDR3 coding sequence is TGTGCCAGCAGCTCCTGGACTTTTCAGAACACTGAAGCTTTCTTT.

This chain uses TRBV5-1 with TRBJ1-2; 10 bases align to TRBD1. Germline loops: CDR1 SGHRS, CDR2 YFSETQ. CDR3 length: 16 residues. Unmatched junction bases numbered 3, after V lost 0 bases and J lost 1 base. In DNA, the CDR3 is TGCGCCAGCAGCTTGGAGGGACAGGGGTTTAACTATGGCTACACCTTC. This sequence encodes CASSLEGQGFNYGYTF.

CDR3 nucleotides: TGCGCCAGCAGCCAAGACCACGGTCAGGGGTCGTTGGGGGCCAACGTCCTGACTTTC. Translated: CASSQDHGQGSLGANVLTF. This chain uses TRBV4-3 with TRBJ2-6; weak D call: TRBD1 (6 bases). Per germline, CDR1 LGHNA and CDR2 YSLEER. V was shortened by 0 bases and J by 4 bases, with 19 bases between the two germline ends. The CDR3 has 19 residues.

The chain combines TRBV19 with TRBJ2-7; 7 positions match TRBD2. V was pared by 3 bases and J by 9 bases, with 11 bases of the junction left unmatched. The V gene's germline CDR1 is LNHDA and CDR2 SQIVND (reference sequence). This CDR3 region has 14 residues. DNA for the CDR3: TGTGCCAGTAGTATGATAAGCGGGATCGAGGGGCAGTACTTC. Translating it yields CASSMISGIEGQYF.

J is TRBJ2-7 and V is TRBV5-1; TRBD1 matches 10 bases. V gave up 4 bases and J gave up 2 bases; unmatched junction bases: 6. CDR3 size: 15 residues. The germline gives CDR1 SGHRS, CDR2 YFSETQ. CDR3 amino acids: CASSGTGTGAYEQYF. The CDR3 nucleotides read TGCGCCAGCAGCGGAACCGGGACAGGGGCCTACGAGCAGTACTTC.

In this sample, this clone turned up once. A junction end diverges from the germline sequence, so it may reflect a read error. The CDR3 DNA sequence: TGTTCCAGCAGCTTAGCGGGACAATACTCCTACGAGCAGTACTTC. The encoded protein is CSSSLAGQYSYEQYF. The chain is built from TRBV7-9 and TRBJ2-7, with 8 positions matching TRBD2. The CDR3 consists of 15 residues. Germline CDR1 reads SEHNR; CDR2 reads FQNEAQ (reference sequence).

The chain has TRBV25-1 and TRBJ1-2; 7 bases match TRBD1. Germline values: CDR1 MGHDK, CDR2 SYGVNS. There are 15 residues in the CDR3. Trimming took 3 bases from V and 8 from J; bases not matched to a gene: 12. The CDR3 loop is CASSDETGSLRGYTF. CDR3 coding DNA: TGTGCCAGCAGTGACGAGACAGGGTCGTTAAGAGGCTACACCTTC.

The rearrangement links TRBV28 to TRBJ2-5; D is possibly TRBD1 (6 bases). Germline-derived CDR1 and CDR2 are MDHEN and SYDVKM. Between the trimmed V and J ends, which lost 9 bases and 2 bases, there was a span of 10 bases. The CDR3 extends over 12 amino acids. CDR3 sequence: CASRQAQETQYF. DNA of the CDR3: TGTGCCAGTCGACAGGCACAAGAGACCCAGTACTTC. The full variable domain, its missing parts supplied by reference TRBV28 and TRBJ2-5, is DVKVTQSSRYLVKRTGEKVFLECVQDMDHENMFWYRQDPGLGLRLIYFSYDVKMKEKGDIPEGYSVSREKKERFSLILESASTNQTSMYLCASRQAQETQYFGPGTRLLVL.

CDR3 protein: CASSLRLGETQYF. CDR3 DNA: TGTGCCAGCAGTCTTAGACTCGGGGAGACCCAGTACTTC. The V call is TRBV28, the J call TRBJ2-5, with no clear D. Trimming took 5 bases from V and 5 from J, leaving 12 bases between them. This CDR3 spans 13 amino acids. Germline V gene lookup returns CDR1 MDHEN and CDR2 SYDVKM.

V usage is TRBV4-3 and J usage is TRBJ2-2; D is ambiguous. The V end lost 6 bases, the J end lost 6 bases, and 17 bases lay between the germline ends. CDR1 and CDR2 (germline): LGHNA, YSLEER. CDR3 length equals 15 residues. The DNA for the CDR3 is TGCGCCAGCAGAGATGATAACGGAGTGCCCGGGGAGCTGTTTTTT. It encodes CASRDDNGVPGELFF.

J is TRBJ1-2 and V is TRBV5-4; the D is unclear. Germline V CDR1 and CDR2: SGHNT, YYREEE (reference sequence). The CDR3 consists of 17 residues. V was shortened by 10 bases and J by 4 bases, with 29 bases between the two germline ends. The CDR3 loop reads CAYLAVLVGQKGYGYTF. CDR3 sequence (DNA): TGTGCCTACCTAGCCGTCCTGGTTGGGCAAAAGGGCTATGGCTACACCTTC.

The rearrangement uses TRBV18 and TRBJ2-2; no clear D gene. CDR1 is KGHSH, CDR2 LQKENI, per germline. V was clipped by 3 bases and J by 4 bases, with 12 bases between them. This CDR3 is built from 15 residues. CDR3 residues: CASSPRVLGTGELFF. The CDR3 coding sequence is TGTGCCAGCTCACCTCGGGTCCTCGGCACCGGGGAGCTGTTTTTT.

The sample holds one count of this clone. The chain joins TRBV19 to TRBJ1-5; TRBD1 matches 8 bases. The CDR3 loop spans 16 amino acids. J was trimmed by 0 bases and V by 8 bases; bases with no gene match: 9. Germline V lookup: CDR1 LNHDA, CDR2 SQIVND (reference sequence). The CDR3 DNA reads TGTGCCAGTGAAAGGGGACAGGCCTTTAGCAATCAGCCCCAGCATTTT. It encodes CASERGQAFSNQPQHF. The full variable domain, rest sourced from reference TRBV19 and TRBJ1-5, is DGGITQSPKYLFRKEGQNVTLSCEQNLNHDAMYWYRQDPGQGLRLIYYSQIVNDFQKGDIAEGYSVSREKKESFPLTVTSAQKNPTAFYLCASERGQAFSNQPQHFGDGTRLSIL.

V and J are TRBV27 and TRBJ2-1; D is perhaps TRBD2 (6 bases). Per the germline V gene, CDR1 is MNHEY and CDR2 is SMNVEV (reference sequence). V was clipped by 2 bases and J by 5 bases, with 13 bases between them. This CDR3 contains 15 residues. CDR3 loop: CASSLTPGSDNEQFF. As DNA, the CDR3 is TGTGCCAGCAGTTTAACCCCCGGGAGTGACAATGAGCAGTTCTTC.